This TCR beta chain is drawn from a study of blood T cell repertoires in COVID-19. Study-wide context: Sample material is recorded as cDNA or gDNA derived from T cells, B-cell-depleted T cells, or PBMCs.

V trimming: 3 bases; J trimming: 5 bases; junction bases outside the gene matches: 6. Germline CDR1 GTSNPN, CDR2 SVGIG (reference sequence). CDR3 length: 13 residues. Only in-frame clones appear in the TCRdb table, and some are missing; sequencing was by immunoSEQ multiplex PCR. The sample holds 400,000 to 450,000 clones; 88% are singletons and the top ten take around 12%. Sequencing was performed on peripheral blood. V is TRBV30 and J is TRBJ1-1; 7 bases are shared with TRBD1. The clonotype was recovered from a woman in her forties or fifties with COVID-19, enrolled during active disease. For the CDR3, the DNA is TGTGCCTGGAGAGCCGGCAGGGGGACTGAAGCTTTCTTT. This gives the protein CAWRAGRGTEAFF.